The clone carrying this T cell receptor (beta chain) was recorded a few times. This sample is drawn from a study of blood T cell repertoires in COVID-19. Germline values: CDR1 SNHLY, CDR2 FYNNEI. V gave up 5 bases and J gave up 4 bases; unmatched junction bases: 7. This CDR3 comprises 15 residues. In the authors' workflow: Researchers report that nucleated cell counts were estimated from reference gene primer amplification. Generated by immunoSEQ multiplex PCR, the TCRdb table keeps only in-frame clones and is missing some. The V and J calls and clone size come from that table; D and trimming were worked out from the DNA. This table has about 180,000 clones, 86% appearing once.

The clonotype comes from a woman in her 30s with active or convalescent COVID-19. The material sequenced was peripheral blood. The V gene is TRBV2, the J gene TRBJ1-5, with TRBD1 matching over 8 bases. CDR3 bases: TGTGCCAGCAGTATGGAGCAGGGGGCAAATCAGCCCCAGCATTTT. This sequence encodes CASSMEQGANQPQHF.